A single T cell receptor (beta chain) is shown here with its context. Its matching antigen is unknown. These data belong to a study of vaccination effects on CD4 cells after COVID-19. Antigen-specific CD4+ T cells were expanded (with viral peptide pools) by the ViraFEST assay ahead of sequencing. Culture proceeded for approximately 10 days, and CD4+ T cells were then isolated. Two-dose vaccination with either BNT162b2 or mRNA-1273 was given to the participants. Some clones are missing from TCRdb's copy, which holds only in-frame ones; the method was immunoSEQ multiplex PCR. The sample lists roughly 13,000 clones, about 72% occurring once. The source was CD4+ T cells from PBMCs cultured with SARS-CoV-2 spike peptides, collected after COVID-19 vaccination. This clonotype was sampled from a human donor who received a COVID-19 vaccine.

CDR3 DNA: TGTGCCAGCAGTGAACCTATGGCGGGAACCTACAATGAGCAGTTCTTC. It is translated as CASSEPMAGTYNEQFF. The chain is built from TRBV2 and TRBJ2-1, with D possibly being TRBD2 (6 bases). The CDR3 spans 16 residues. Germline V gene lookup returns CDR1 SNHLY and CDR2 FYNNEI. V lost 2 bases and J 2 bases, leaving 13 bases between the germline ends.